These 5 T cell receptor beta chains originate from one sample sequenced in a study of blood T cell repertoires in COVID-19. The data were produced by immunoSEQ multiplex PCR, yet TCRdb's version contains in-frame clones alone and is incomplete. Of about 180,000 clones in the sample, 83% are singletons; the top ten hold over 1.5%. The sequenced sample was peripheral blood. The source of these receptors is a human donor in a cohort sampled during active COVID-19.

V gene TRBV6-4 combines with J gene TRBJ2-2; 7 bases are a match to TRBD1. V lost 8 bases, J lost 3 bases, and 0 bases stayed unmatched. The CDR3 has 12 residues. Germline V lookup: CDR1 MRHNA, CDR2 SNTAGT. The DNA of the CDR3 is TGTGCCAGCGGGACAGACACCGGGGAGCTGTTTTTT. This encodes CASGTDTGELFF.

This chain uses TRBV5-1 with TRBJ2-5; D perhaps matches TRBD1 (6 bases). Germline V gives CDR1 SGHRS, CDR2 YFSETQ. The CDR3 runs 14 residues. V lost 3 bases and J 5 bases, leaving 14 bases between the germline ends. The CDR3 is CASSSRGFGETQYF. CDR3 in DNA: TGCGCCAGCAGCTCCAGGGGATTTGGGGAGACCCAGTACTTC.

The chain recombines TRBV3-1 (or the pseudogene TRBV3-2) with TRBJ2-7, with 9 bases matching TRBD2. Per germline, CDR1 LGHDT and CDR2 YNNKEL (reference sequence). The CDR3 loop spans 15 amino acids. The J segment lost 3 bases and the V segment lost 1 base, leaving 4 bases of the junction unmatched. The CDR3 DNA sequence: TGTGCCAGCAGCCAAGGGCGGGGGGGTTACTACGAGCAGTACTTC. As protein: CASSQGRGGYYEQYF.

This chain joins TRBV4-3 and TRBJ2-7; 9 bases map to TRBD1. The V segment lost 2 bases and the J segment 4 bases; nucleotides outside the gene matches: 6. The CDR3 consists of 15 residues. CDR1 is LGHNA, CDR2 YSLEER, per germline. The CDR3 loop reads CASSQLGQGVYEQYF. The DNA for the CDR3 is TGCGCCAGCAGCCAACTGGGACAGGGTGTATACGAGCAGTACTTC.

The chain uses TRBV2 and TRBJ1-5; TRBD1 matches 8 bases. Germline V gene lookup returns CDR1 SNHLY and CDR2 FYNNEI. V trimming: 2 bases; J trimming: 6 bases; junction bases outside the gene matches: 6. CDR3 size: 15 residues. CDR3 coding DNA: TGTGCCAGCAGTGAACAGGGGGCGGAAGGTCAGCCCCAGCATTTT. Protein sequence: CASSEQGAEGQPQHF. Full variable domain (remainder filled in from reference TRBV2 and TRBJ1-5): EPEVTQTPSHQVTQMGQEVILRCVPISNHLYFYWYRQILGQKVEFLVSFYNNEISEKSEIFDDQFSVERPDGSNFTLKIRSTKLEDSAMYFCASSEQGAEGQPQHFGDGTRLSIL.